The 16 T cell receptor beta chains presented below share a single source sample, sequenced in a study of early T cells in non-severe SARS-CoV-2 infection. Using its own MiXCR run on the 5' RACE reads, TCRdb lists one record per CDR3 protein. The profile shows about 59,000 distinct CDR3 sequences, approximately 12% of them singletons. Sequencing used whole blood. These receptors were collected from an adult who was a healthcare worker with PCR-confirmed SARS-CoV-2 infection or an uninfected control (not recorded which).

The rearrangement uses TRBV12-3 or TRBV12-4 and TRBJ2-7; 14 bases are shared with TRBD2. The J segment lost 5 bases and the V segment lost 6 bases, leaving 15 bases of the junction unmatched. The CDR3 spans 18 residues. The CDR3 loop is CASSTYPGLAGDSHEQYF. The CDR3 DNA reads as TGTGCCAGCAGCACTTATCCGGGACTAGCGGGAGATAGCCACGAGCAGTACTTC.

In its sample, this clonotype was seen a few times. Sequence at one end of the junction differs from germline and may be a read error. The V call is TRBV28, the J call TRBJ1-4, with TRBD1 matching 9 bases. Germline V gene sequence: CDR1 MDHEN, CDR2 SYDVKM. The CDR3 extends over 16 amino acids. CDR3 DNA sequence: TGTGCCAGCAGTTTAATAGGGACAGGGACTAGTGAAAAACTGTTTTTT. It translates to CASSLIGTGTSEKLFF.

This clonotype was observed many times. The DNA of the CDR3 is TGTGCCAGCAGCGAGGGGGCCTACGAGCAGTACTTC. Translating gives CASSEGAYEQYF. The rearrangement links TRBV11-3 to TRBJ2-7; weak D call: TRBD1 (6 bases). Germline V CDR1 and CDR2: SGHNT, YENEEA. V shed 5 bases and J shed 2 bases, with 7 bases lying between them. This CDR3 comprises 12 residues.

The chain recombines TRBV9 with TRBJ2-7; D ambiguous. The CDR3 is 13 amino acids. Trimming took off 4 bases at V and 7 bases at J, with 15 bases between the two ends. Germline CDR1 reads SGDLS; CDR2 reads YYNGEE. CDR3 amino acids: CASSTQPEGEQYF. DNA for the CDR3: TGTGCCAGCAGCACCCAACCGGAAGGAGAGCAGTACTTC. Looking up the rest from reference TRBV9 and TRBJ2-7 gives the full variable domain: DSGVTQTPKHLITATGQRVTLRCSPRSGDLSVYWYQQSLDQGLQFLIQYYNGEERAKGNILERFSAQQFPDLHSELNLSSLELGDSALYFCASSTQPEGEQYFGPGTRLTVT.

Many counts were recorded for this clonotype. This rearrangement joins TRBV5-1 to TRBJ2-5, with 7 bases identical to TRBD2. The CDR3 totals 14 residues. Germline V lookup: CDR1 SGHRS, CDR2 YFSETQ. V trimming: 0 bases; J trimming: 5 bases; junction bases outside the gene matches: 4. CDR3 residues: CASSLALAAETQYF. In nucleotides, the CDR3 is TGCGCCAGCAGCTTGGCTCTAGCGGCCGAGACCCAGTACTTC.

Ten or more counts support this clonotype. The chain is built from TRBV5-5 and TRBJ2-3; D unclear. CDR1 is SGHKS, CDR2 YYEKEE, per germline (reference sequence). This CDR3 region has 15 residues. Trimming removed 2 bases from V and 2 bases from J, with 12 bases in between. This CDR3 reads CASSFVGLSTDTQYF. The CDR3 region has the DNA TGTGCCAGCAGCTTCGTCGGTCTCTCCACAGATACGCAGTATTTT.

This clonotype was recorded many times. The V call is TRBV7-3, the J call TRBJ2-1, with 11 bases matching TRBD2. V lost 7 bases to trimming and J lost 8 bases; unmatched junction nucleotides: 10. Looked up from germline, CDR1 is SGHTA and CDR2 is FQGTGA. The CDR3 sequence is 15 residues long. CDR3 loop: CASKLIAGGGDEQFF. DNA for the CDR3: TGTGCCAGCAAGCTAATAGCGGGAGGGGGCGATGAGCAGTTCTTC.

This clonotype was detected a few times. CDR3 in amino acids: CSVEGGQTAQYF. CDR3 DNA sequence: TGCAGCGTTGAAGGAGGACAGACCGCGCAGTATTTT. The chain links TRBV29-1 to TRBJ2-3; a weak D match, TRBD1 (6 bases). The V end lost 1 base, the J end lost 10 bases, and 12 bases lay between the germline ends. The CDR3 is made up of 12 amino acids. Per germline, CDR1 SQVTM and CDR2 ANQGSEA.

The V gene is TRBV5-1, the J gene TRBJ2-1, with 13 bases aligning to TRBD2. Germline V gives CDR1 SGHRS, CDR2 YFSETQ. The CDR3 sequence is 15 residues long. With 4 bases clipped from V and 9 bases from J, the junction kept 7 bases outside the gene matches. CDR3 DNA sequence: TGCGCCAGCAGCCCCGGACTAGCGGGAGATGGTGAGCAGTTCTTC. Amino acid sequence: CASSPGLAGDGEQFF. Full variable domain (rest looked up from reference TRBV5-1 and TRBJ2-1): KAGVTQTPRYLIKTRGQQVTLSCSPISGHRSVSWYQQTPGQGLQFLFEYFSETQRNKGNFPGRFSGRQFSNSRSEMNVSTLELGDSALYLCASSPGLAGDGEQFFGPGTRLTVL.

In DNA form, the CDR3 reads TGTGCCAGCAGCTTAGCGACCAGTTATGGCTACACCTTC. Protein: CASSLATSYGYTF. The chain joins TRBV7-2 to TRBJ1-2; the D is unclear. This CDR3 has 13 amino acids. The germline gives CDR1 SGHTA, CDR2 FQGNSA. Trimming took 0 bases from V and 5 from J, leaving 7 bases between them.

The chain joins TRBV5-4 to TRBJ2-4; D uncertain. V lost 9 bases, J lost 0 bases, and 22 bases lay in between. CDR3 length: 17 residues. CDR1 is SGHNT, CDR2 YYREEE, per germline (reference sequence). The DNA for the CDR3 is TGTGCCACCTCGGACGGAGTGGCTCGGTTAGCCAAAAACATTCAGTACTTC. It yields the protein CATSDGVARLAKNIQYF.

In this sample, this clonotype turned up many times. The chain combines TRBV4-2 with TRBJ2-1; D call uncertain. From germline, CDR1 is LGHNA and CDR2 YNFKEQ. Trimming took off 0 bases at V and 5 bases at J, with 11 bases between the two ends. There are 15 residues in the CDR3. CDR3 residues: CASSQDASWNNEQFF. CDR3 DNA: TGTGCCAGCAGCCAAGATGCTAGTTGGAACAATGAGCAGTTCTTC.

V is TRBV29-1 and J is TRBJ2-5; 8 nucleotides line up with TRBD1. With V trimmed by 8 bases and J by 0 bases, 8 bases remained unmatched. Germline values: CDR1 SQVTM, CDR2 ANQGSEA. CDR3 length: 14 residues. Written as DNA, the CDR3 is TGCAGCACCCGGGACAGGACTTACCAAGAGACCCAGTACTTC. Translation gives CSTRDRTYQETQYF.

This clonotype has ten or more counts. The chain joins TRBV5-1 to TRBJ2-1; possibly TRBD2 for D (6 bases). The V and J ends lost 4 bases and 1 base respectively, with 6 bases between them. Germline V gene sequence: CDR1 SGHRS, CDR2 YFSETQ. The CDR3 loop spans 13 amino acids. CDR3 coding DNA: TGCGCCAGCAGCGGGGGGTCCTACAATGAGCAGTTCTTC. This translates into CASSGGSYNEQFF.

This clonotype was detected only a few times. The chain uses TRBV29-1 and TRBJ1-1, with TRBD1 identical over 10 bases. The V and J ends lost 0 bases and 1 base, in that order; junction bases with no gene match: 5. This CDR3 has 16 amino acids. Germline CDR1 is SQVTM and CDR2 is ANQGSEA. The CDR3: CSVEDLWTGGNTEAFF. CDR3 nucleotide sequence: TGCAGCGTTGAAGATCTCTGGACAGGGGGGAACACTGAAGCTTTCTTT.

The chain links TRBV6-6 to TRBJ2-1, with 7 bases fitting TRBD1. This CDR3 has 13 residues. Germline lookup yields CDR1 MNHNY and CDR2 SVGAGI (reference sequence). With V trimmed by 2 bases and J by 5 bases, 0 bases remained unmatched. The CDR3 is CASSYDRDNEQFF. The CDR3, as DNA: TGTGCCAGCAGTTACGACAGGGACAATGAGCAGTTCTTC.